These 17 T cell receptor beta chains share one sample of origin, sequenced in a study of T cell clonality in common variable immunodeficiency. No cognate antigen is known for these TCRs. Study-wide results and caveats: Fewer deletions and N-nucleotide insertions were reportedly seen in common variable immunodeficiency TCR beta sequences.

Sequenced by immunoSEQ multiplex PCR; TCRdb stores in-frame clones only, minus some. Altogether about 7,100 clones were found in the sample, and no singletons occur. Sequences were obtained from peripheral blood mononuclear cells. The receptors here all came from a human donor with common variable immunodeficiency.

For this clone: The DNA ends 3 residues before the CDR3 does, and the rest of the CDR3 is filled in from the germline J gene. The chain links TRBV19 to TRBJ2-5, with D possibly matching TRBD1 (5 bases). The CDR3 is 13 residues long. The germline V gene encodes CDR1 LNHDA and CDR2 SQIVND (reference sequence). V was clipped by 9 bases and J by 5 bases, with 16 bases between them. This chain's CDR3 is CASRNTGSETQYF. The covered CDR3 bases are TGTGCCAGCAGAAATACAGGTTCGGAGACC.

The table lists this clone with a few counts. The DNA ends 3 residues before the CDR3 does, and the rest of the CDR3 is filled in from the germline J gene. The V gene is TRBV7-2, the J gene TRBJ1-1, with D perhaps matching TRBD1 (6 bases). Between the trimmed V and J ends, which lost 5 bases and 0 bases, there was a span of 10 bases. CDR1 and CDR2 from the germline V gene are SGHTA and FQGNSA. The CDR3 totals 14 residues. CDR3 DNA, as far as it was read: TGTGCCAGCAGCAGACCAGGGGTGAACACTGAA. This sequence encodes CASSRPGVNTE. The whole CDR3 reads CASSRPGVNTEAFF.

This clone is judged medium-sized. Read sequence stops 3 residues before the CDR3 end, and the germline J gene provides the missing end. The gene calls are TRBV6-1 and TRBJ2-7; tentatively, D is TRBD2 (5 bases). The CDR3 totals 15 residues. From germline, CDR1 is MNHNS and CDR2 SASEGT. V was shortened by 1 base and J by 0 bases, with 10 bases between the two germline ends. CDR3 DNA, as far as it was read: TGTGCCAGCAGTGAAGTTAGCGCGAGCTCCTACGAG. It encodes CASSEVSASSYE. The complete CDR3 reads CASSEVSASSYEQYF.

This clone came up a few times. The read falls 3 residues short of the CDR3 end, and the missing part is taken from the germline J gene. The rearrangement links TRBV7-9 to TRBJ2-3, with TRBD2 as a possible D gene (5 bases). CDR3 length: 15 residues. Trimming removed 3 bases from V and 4 bases from J, with 14 bases in between. In germline, CDR1 is SEHNR, CDR2 FQNEAQ (reference sequence). CDR3 sequence reads: CASSFKLESADTQYF. The covered CDR3 bases are TGTGCCAGCAGCTTTAAACTAGAGAGCGCAGATACG. The full variable domain, rest sourced from reference TRBV7-9 and TRBJ2-3, is DTGVSQNPRHKITKRGQNVTFRCDPISEHNRLYWYRQTLGQGPEFLTYFQNEAQLEKSRLLSDRFSAERPKGSFSTLEIQRTEQGDSAMYLCASSFKLESADTQYFGPGTRLTVL.

This clone has more than one count but fewer than ten. The CDR3 reads CASSSTGSYEQYF. Partial CDR3 DNA: TGTGCCAGTAGCTCGACAGGATCCTACGAG. The chain recombines TRBV19 with TRBJ2-7, with TRBD1 as a possible D gene (6 bases). The read gets to within 3 residues of the CDR3 end, and the germline J gene fills in the rest. Germline V lookup: CDR1 LNHDA, CDR2 SQIVND (reference sequence). The CDR3 sequence is 13 residues long. The V and J ends lost 6 bases and 1 base respectively, with 10 bases between them.

Remarks on this clone: The read terminates 3 residues before the CDR3 end, so the remaining end is supplied by the germline J gene. The chain couples TRBV7-9 to TRBJ1-6, with D unclear. The V end lost 1 base, the J end lost 6 bases, and 7 bases lay between the germline ends. CDR1 and CDR2 (germline): SEHNR, FQNEAQ (reference sequence). The CDR3 totals 14 residues. The covered CDR3 bases are TGTGCCAGCAGCTTAGAAGCGGTTAATTCACCC. This codes for CASSLEAVNSP. The entire CDR3 protein is CASSLEAVNSPLHF.

This clone has only a few counts. Here the CDR3 reads CASSYRTSAKETQYF. Incomplete CDR3 DNA: TGTGCCAGCAGTTACCGGACTAGCGCTAAAGAGACC. V gene TRBV6-2 or TRBV6-3 combines with J gene TRBJ2-5, with TRBD2 identical over 9 bases. The read ends 3 residues early relative to the CDR3; the germline J gene fills the gap. V trimming: 2 bases; J trimming: 3 bases; junction bases outside the gene matches: 4. The germline V gene encodes CDR1 MNHEY and CDR2 SVGEGT. The CDR3 sequence is 15 residues long.

This clone was found a few times. The sequence runs out 3 residues before the end of the CDR3; the remainder is reconstructed from the germline J gene. This chain connects TRBV19 to TRBJ1-5; D is possibly TRBD1 (5 bases). Trimming left V 3 bases short and J 3 bases short, with 15 bases between. Germline V lookup: CDR1 LNHDA, CDR2 SQIVND (reference sequence). The CDR3 sequence is 16 residues long. CDR3: CASSIHVTVYNQPQHF. The covered CDR3 bases are TGTGCCAGTAGTATCCACGTGACAGTGTACAATCAGCCC.

This clone has more than one count but fewer than ten. The missing CDR3 end, 3 residues past where the read stops, is filled in from the germline J gene. The chain carries TRBV7-2 and TRBJ2-7; 12 nucleotides agree with TRBD2. With 5 bases clipped from V and 4 bases from J, the junction kept 3 bases outside the gene matches. There are 14 residues in the CDR3. Germline V gene lookup returns CDR1 SGHTA and CDR2 FQGNSA. CDR3 sequence: CASSPSGRAYEQYF. The CDR3 bases that were read are TGTGCCAGCAGCCCTAGCGGGAGGGCGTACGAG.

This clone showed up just a few times. The observed sequence ends 3 residues before the CDR3 terminus, with the missing tail filled in from the germline J gene. J is TRBJ2-2 and V is TRBV19; 9 bases map to TRBD1. The CDR3 extends over 15 amino acids. The germline V gene encodes CDR1 LNHDA and CDR2 SQIVND (reference sequence). V shed 9 bases and J 5 bases; nucleotides not matched to a gene: 10. The CDR3 here is CASQPGQGHTGELFF. The covered CDR3 bases are TGTGCCAGCCAACCGGGACAGGGACATACCGGGGAG.

This clone was counted only a few times. The CDR3 end lies 3 residues beyond the end of the read and is filled in from the germline J gene. The rearrangement uses TRBV13 and TRBJ1-6; the D is unclear. CDR1 and CDR2 from the germline V gene are PRHDT and FYEKMQ (reference sequence). V gave up 0 bases and J gave up 11 bases, with 14 bases separating them. CDR3 length equals 15 residues. CDR3 region: CASSLGLLTATPLHF. The CDR3 bases that were read are TGTGCCAGCAGCTTAGGCCTTTTGACTGCAACACCC.

This clone has only a few counts. CDR3 DNA, as far as it was read: TGCAGTGCTAGAGATTATCAGGGGCGAGACTACGAG. It encodes CSARDYQGRDYE. The entire CDR3 is CSARDYQGRDYEQYF. The chain is built from TRBV20-1 and TRBJ2-7; possibly TRBD1 for D (6 bases). Read data end 3 residues before the CDR3 end; the end is taken from the germline J gene. The germline V gene encodes CDR1 DFQATT and CDR2 SNEGSKA (reference sequence). The CDR3 length is 15 residues. V lost 0 bases and J lost 3, with 15 bases in between.

This clone was picked up a small number of times. The read ends 3 residues before the CDR3 terminus; that terminus is restored from the germline J gene. The chain carries TRBV19 and TRBJ2-7; possibly TRBD2 for D (5 bases). The V end was cut by 4 bases, the J end by 4 bases, with 17 bases between. The CDR3 covers 15 residues. CDR1 is LNHDA, CDR2 SQIVND, per germline (reference sequence). CDR3: CASSRAGDSIYEQYF. CDR3 DNA, as far as it was read: TGTGCCAGTAGTAGGGCCGGGGATTCGATTTACGAG.

The part of the CDR3 DNA that was read is TGTGCCAGCAGCCCGGGGACTTTTGAG. It encodes CASSPGTFE. The full CDR3 is CASSPGTFEQFF. This chain joins TRBV7-6 and TRBJ2-1; a weak D match, TRBD2 (6 bases). The read falls 3 residues short of the CDR3 end, and the missing part is taken from the germline J gene. Germline values: CDR1 SGHVS, CDR2 FNYEAQ. CDR3 length: 12 residues. With 5 bases removed from V and 9 bases from J, the gap between germline ends came to 11 bases.

This clone was recorded a few times. The read ends 3 residues shy of where the CDR3 ends; the end is completed using the germline J gene. V usage is TRBV5-1 and J usage is TRBJ1-6; D perhaps matches TRBD1 (6 bases). Between the trimmed V and J ends, which lost 4 bases and 8 bases, there was a span of 13 bases. The CDR3 has 14 amino acids. The germline CDR1 and CDR2 sequences are SGHRS and YFSETQ. The CDR3 loop reads CASSHKGGDSPLHF. The sequenced part of the CDR3 DNA is TGCGCCAGCAGCCATAAGGGGGGGGATTCACCC.

With respect to this clone: The read terminates 3 residues ahead of where the CDR3 ends, so the germline J gene completes it. This chain uses TRBV19 with TRBJ2-7; 7 bases are a match to TRBD1. Germline V lookup: CDR1 LNHDA, CDR2 SQIVND (reference sequence). The CDR3 is 14 residues long. The V segment lost 7 bases and the J segment 1 base; nucleotides outside the gene matches: 7. The CDR3 reads CASTPGTASYEQYF. The CDR3 DNA, read in part, is TGTGCCAGTACCCCAGGGACAGCATCCTACGAG.

In this sample, this clone turned up a few times. Read data end 3 residues before the CDR3 end; the end is taken from the germline J gene. The chain uses TRBV6-2 or TRBV6-3 and TRBJ2-1; 11 bases line up with TRBD2. This CDR3 has 14 amino acids. Looked up from germline, CDR1 is MNHEY and CDR2 is SVGEGT. The J segment lost 5 bases and the V segment lost 8 bases, leaving 5 bases of the junction unmatched. CDR3 DNA, as far as it was read: TGTGCCAGCGGCCCGGGACTAGCGGACAATGAG. It translates to CASGPGLADNE. The full CDR3 reads CASGPGLADNEQFF.